This T cell receptor (beta chain) was captured by sequencing in a study of blood T cell repertoires in COVID-19. Sequenced by immunoSEQ multiplex PCR; TCRdb stores in-frame clones only, minus some. The table has approximately 180,000 clones, approximately 85% seen once. Germline V gene sequence: CDR1 SNHLY, CDR2 FYNNEI. V was clipped by 11 bases and J by 6 bases; unmatched bases: 9. This CDR3 has 14 amino acids. The clonotype was recovered from a human donor with active or convalescent COVID-19. The donor label of this sample is uncertain. Sequencing used peripheral blood. This sequence joins TRBV2 and TRBJ1-5, with TRBD1 matching 11 bases. The chain's CDR3 is CAGRTGGLGQPQHF. As DNA, the CDR3 is TGTGCCGGGAGGACAGGGGGCCTGGGTCAGCCCCAGCATTTT. Full variable domain (outside the CDR3, taken from reference TRBV2 and TRBJ1-5): EPEVTQTPSHQVTQMGQEVILRCVPISNHLYFYWYRQILGQKVEFLVSFYNNEISEKSEIFDDQFSVERPDGSNFTLKIRSTKLEDSAMYFCAGRTGGLGQPQHFGDGTRLSIL.